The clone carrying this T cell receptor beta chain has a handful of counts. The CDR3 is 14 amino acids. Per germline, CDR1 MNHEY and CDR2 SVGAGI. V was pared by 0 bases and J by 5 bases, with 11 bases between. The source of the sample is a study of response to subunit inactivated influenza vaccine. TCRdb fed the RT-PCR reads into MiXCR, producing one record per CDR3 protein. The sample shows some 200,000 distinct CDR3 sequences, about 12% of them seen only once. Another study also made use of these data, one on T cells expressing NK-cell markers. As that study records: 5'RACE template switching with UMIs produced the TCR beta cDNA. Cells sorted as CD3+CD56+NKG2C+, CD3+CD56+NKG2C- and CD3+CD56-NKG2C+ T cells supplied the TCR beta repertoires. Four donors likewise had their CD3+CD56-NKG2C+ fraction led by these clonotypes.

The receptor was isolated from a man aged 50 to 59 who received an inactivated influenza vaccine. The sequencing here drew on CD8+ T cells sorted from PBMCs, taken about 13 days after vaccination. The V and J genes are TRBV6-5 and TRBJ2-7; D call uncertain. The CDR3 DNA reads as TGTGCCAGCAGTTACTCGACAAGACCGGACGAGCAGTACTTC. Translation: CASSYSTRPDEQYF.